This paragraph reports one T cell receptor beta chain. The antigen remains undetermined. The study ran its PCR with 60 Vbeta and 13 Jbeta primers. Sequencing used immunoSEQ multiplex PCR; TCRdb keeps in-frame clones, though not all of them. The data contain 80,000 to 95,000 clones, 63% of them singletons. This CDR3 has 15 amino acids. Per germline, CDR1 SGHRS and CDR2 YFSETQ. V was cut by 1 base and J by 3 bases, with 11 bases left in between. The data derive from a study of cytomegalovirus exposure and HLA in healthy donors. Study details: Most donors, about 77% of more than 300 genotyped, fell in the Caucasian-associated ancestry cluster. The study's findings and limits: A missense variant in DCLRE1C was later tied to TCR beta V- and J-gene trimming. Most observed TCR sequences were rare, whereas some public TCRs were detected in many donors.

Donors consisted of healthy bone marrow donors. The V and J genes are TRBV5-1 and TRBJ2-4; D unclear. The source material was PBMCs. This clonotype originated in a woman aged 30 to 39 in good health and CMV-seronegative. The CDR3 nucleotides read TGCGCCAGCAGCTTGAGAGCTAACAGCAAAAACATTCAGTACTTC. Encoded protein: CASSLRANSKNIQYF.